A selection of T cell receptor beta chains follows, all from one sample in a study of T cells after posttransplantation cyclophosphamide. Clones were sequenced by immunoSEQ multiplex PCR, and TCRdb holds only the in-frame ones, with some missing. This table holds some 10,000 clones, around 80% found once. The starting material was PBMCs, obtained after allogeneic stem cell transplant with posttransplant cyclophosphamide. These receptors were collected from a female patient aged 45-65 years who received an allogeneic stem cell transplant from a related donor, was CMV-positive, and had no GVHD. Some T cells may possibly be graft donor cells. Each CDR3 is given with its conserved first and last residue. Fields, in order: J gene, V gene, D gene, clone size, CDR3 DNA, CDR3 protein. D genes are given only for firm matches. Not every row has a clone size; where given, it reads once, few, many or a size class.

TRBJ2-1,TRBV11-1,NA,NA,TGTGCCAGCAGCTTAGTATCCGGGACACAAGACTACAATGAGCAGTTCTTC,CASSLVSGTQDYNEQFF
TRBJ1-4,TRBV4-3,TRBD1,NA,TGCGCCAGCAGCCAAGATCGGGGGACAGGGTTAAGTGCGGGGGAAAAACTGTTTTTT,CASSQDRGTGLSAGEKLFF
TRBJ1-6,TRBV6-5,TRBD1,NA,TGTGCCAGCAGTTATACAGGGGGCTATTCACCCCTCCACTTT,CASSYTGGYSPLHF
TRBJ2-1,TRBV5-4,NA,NA,TGTGCCAGCAGCTTGCGGAACAGGGGGGGCGAGCAGTTCTTC,CASSLRNRGGEQFF
TRBJ2-2,TRBV4-3,TRBD1,NA,TGCGCCAGCAGCCAGGAGACAGGGTACACCGGGGAGCTGTTTTTT,CASSQETGYTGELFF
TRBJ2-7,TRBV9,TRBD2,once,TGTGCCAGCAGCGTAGGTTGGGGGGGAATTCTACACGAGCAGTACTTC,CASSVGWGGILHEQYF
TRBJ2-7,TRBV29-1,TRBD2,NA,TGCAGCGTTGAAGCGGTAGCGGGGGGACCCTACGAGCAGTACTTC,CSVEAVAGGPYEQYF
TRBJ2-1,TRBV7-9,TRBD2,NA,TGTGCCAGCAGCGTTAGCGGGGGGGCCTTGGATGAGCAGTTCTTC,CASSVSGGALDEQFF
TRBJ2-5,TRBV19,NA,NA,TGTGCCAGTAGTATAGGAGGAACGCGAGGGCAAGAGACCCAGTACTTC,CASSIGGTRGQETQYF
TRBJ2-7,TRBV4-2,NA,NA,TGTGCCAGCAGCCAAGAGGGTGGGGGGTTCGGGGAGCAGTACTTC,CASSQEGGGFGEQYF
TRBJ2-5,TRBV29-1,NA,NA,TGCAGCGTTGCACTGGGGAGAGGGAACGTGGAGACCCAGTACTTC,CSVALGRGNVETQYF
TRBJ2-7,TRBV19,TRBD1,NA,TGTGCCAGTAGTACACAGACAGGGGGCGGGTACGAGCAGTACTTC,CASSTQTGGGYEQYF
TRBJ2-2,TRBV6-1,NA,few,TGTGCCAGCTGGTGGCAGGGCGGCACCGGGGAGCTGTTTTTT,CASWWQGGTGELFF
TRBJ1-3,TRBV19,TRBD1,few,TGTGCCAGTAGTTCCACAGGGGGCCCCGGAAACACCATATATTTT,CASSSTGGPGNTIYF
TRBJ1-5,TRBV28,TRBD1,NA,TGTGCCAGCAGTTCGCTATACAGGGGCTATCAGCCCCAGCATTTT,CASSSLYRGYQPQHF
TRBJ2-6,TRBV14,NA,NA,TGTGCCAGCAGCCAAGATTTAGGGGCCAACGTCCTGACTTTC,CASSQDLGANVLTF
TRBJ2-7,TRBV5-1,TRBD1,NA,TGCGCCAGCAGCTTCTCCGACAGGGGGACTGCCGAGCAGTACTTC,CASSFSDRGTAEQYF
TRBJ2-3,TRBV10-3,TRBD2,NA,TGTGCCACCAGGACTAGCGGGGGGTCCACCACAGATACGCAGTATTTT,CATRTSGGSTTDTQYF
TRBJ2-3,TRBV5-1,NA,NA,TGCGCCAGCAGCTTGGCCGGTTTAGGCAGGGGCCGGGATACGCAGTATTTT,CASSLAGLGRGRDTQYF
TRBJ2-1,TRBV2,TRBD1,NA,TGTGCCAGCAGTGAAATGGGACAGGGGGCCAATAGTGAGCAGTTCTTC,CASSEMGQGANSEQFF
TRBJ1-1,TRBV2,NA,NA,TGTGCCAGCAGTACGGACTTGGCGAACACTGAAGCTTTCTTT,CASSTDLANTEAFF
TRBJ1-2,TRBV10-3,NA,NA,TGTGCCATCAGTGAGTCGGGCAACAGCCCCTATGGCTACACCTTC,CAISESGNSPYGYTF
TRBJ1-4,TRBV7-2,TRBD1,NA,TGTGCCAGCAGCATAAGGACAGGAGACCCTGAAAAACTGTTTTTT,CASSIRTGDPEKLFF
TRBJ1-3,TRBV30,NA,NA,TGTGCCTGGAGTCCGGGAATCTCTGGAAACACCATATATTTT,CAWSPGISGNTIYF
TRBJ1-2,TRBV4-3,TRBD1,few,TGCGCCAGCAGCCAAGACCTCACGGACAGGCTAAACTATGGCTACACCTTC,CASSQDLTDRLNYGYTF
TRBJ2-3,TRBV29-1,TRBD1,NA,TGCAGCGTTGACCCCGGGACAGTACTAGATACGCAGTATTTT,CSVDPGTVLDTQYF